This T cell receptor beta chain stems from a study of OX40 agonist ivuxolimab in advanced cancers. Whole-study context: Patients assigned to dose escalation were diagnosed with hepatocellular carcinoma, melanoma, renal cell or head and neck cancer.

Germline V CDR1 and CDR2: WNHNN, SYGVQD (reference sequence). J lost 4 bases, V lost 0 bases, and 8 bases had no gene match. There are 17 residues in the CDR3. The table came from immunoSEQ multiplex PCR; TCRdb's copy has only in-frame clones and leaves some out. The repertoire includes 50,000 to 75,000 clones, about 92% of them detected once, and 0.5% to 0.75% sits in the top ten. Whole-study results and caveats: Several nonresponders also turned out to have low normalized T-cell clonal expansion.

Points on this clone: Its antigen is currently unknown.

The chain employs TRBV10-1 and TRBJ2-2; 7 bases are shared with TRBD2. This specimen consisted of CD4+ or CD8+ T cells sorted from blood, obtained in a trial of the OX40 agonist ivuxolimab. The sequence came from an adult with an advanced solid tumor such as melanoma, head and neck, liver or kidney cancer. The CDR3 bases are TGCGCCAGCAGTGAGTCATGGGCGGGAGAGTTCACCGGGGAGCTGTTTTTT. This codes for CASSESWAGEFTGELFF.